This entry lists 3 T cell receptor beta chains sequenced from one sample in a study of T cells expressing NK-cell markers. Reanalyzing the 5' RACE reads, TCRdb keeps one entry per CDR3 protein, without DNA. The listing records fewer than 400,000 distinct CDR3 sequences. The specimen was blood T cells: a sorted CD56 or NKG2C T cell subset, CD4+ or CD8+ T cells, or bulk PBMC T cells (not recorded which). These receptor sequences come from a man aged 18-75 years in good health.

The CDR3 spells CASSPLVNANEQYF. The V and J genes are TRBV18 and TRBJ2-7; absent DNA, TCRdb's TRBD2 call cannot be checked. This CDR3 region has 14 residues. Germline loops: CDR1 KGHSH, CDR2 LQKENI.

J is TRBJ2-1 and V is TRBV7-3; the D gene TCRdb calls, TRBD2, cannot be checked with no DNA. CDR1 and CDR2 from the germline V gene are SGHTA and FQGTGA. The CDR3 spans 15 residues. The CDR3 is CASSLSGLAGNEQFF.

The genes are TRBV7-9 and TRBJ1-2. CDR1 and CDR2 from the germline V gene are SEHNR and FQNEAQ (reference sequence). This CDR3 region has 15 residues. CDR3: CASSPPRRPLGGYTF.